Listed below are T cell receptor beta chains from one sample, sequenced in a study of tumor-infiltrating lymphocytes in primary liver carcinoma. MiXCR, run by TCRdb on the multiplex PCR reads, gives a single entry per CDR3 protein. The sample has 75,000 to 90,000 distinct CDR3 sequences; 60% to 75% are singletons. Sequencing was carried out using liver tumor tissue from sampling region 1. Source of these receptors: a man in his forties with primary liver carcinoma and hepatitis B virus infection. The CDR3 runs from the conserved cysteine through the conserved F or W. The D gene is left open where the match is weak. Clone size is shown for a subset of rows, as once, few, many or a class of expanded clone.

J: TRBJ2-6; D: .; V: TRBV19; size: .; DNA: TGTGCCAGTAGTCCGGGACGGTTCTCTGGGGCCAACGTCCTGACTTTC; CDR3: CASSPGRFSGANVLTF
J: TRBJ2-5; D: TRBD2; V: TRBV6-2/TRBV6-3; size: .; DNA: TGTGCCAGCAAGCCTTCGTCGGGGGGATTACAAGAGACCCAGTACTTC; CDR3: CASKPSSGGLQETQYF
J: TRBJ2-1; D: .; V: TRBV6-1; size: few; DNA: TGTGCCAGCAGTGAATCTCACAATGAGCAGTTCTTC; CDR3: CASSESHNEQFF
J: TRBJ1-4; D: .; V: TRBV12-3/TRBV12-4; size: few; DNA: TGCGCCAGCAGGCCGGGACACGGCGAAAAACTGTTTTTT; CDR3: CASRPGHGEKLFF
J: TRBJ1-2; D: .; V: TRBV20-1; size: .; DNA: TGCAGTGCTAGAGAACAGACCAACTATGGCTACACCTTC; CDR3: CSAREQTNYGYTF
J: TRBJ2-5; D: .; V: TRBV5-5; size: once; DNA: TGTGTCAGCAGCCCCCGACAGTTCAAAGAGACCCAGTACTTC; CDR3: CVSSPRQFKETQYF
J: TRBJ1-2; D: .; V: TRBV6-2/TRBV6-3; size: .; DNA: TGTGCCAGCAGTTACGCCCGATGGGAGGCTGACTATGGCTACACCTTC; CDR3: CASSYARWEADYGYTF
J: TRBJ1-3; D: .; V: TRBV11-2; size: few; DNA: TGTGCCAGCAGCTTAGATGTTGGAAAGACCATATATTTT; CDR3: CASSLDVGKTIYF
J: TRBJ1-1; D: .; V: TRBV6-1; size: many; DNA: TGTGCCACAAGATCGGGGGGTGTAAACACTGAAGCTTTCTTT; CDR3: CATRSGGVNTEAFF
J: TRBJ1-1; D: .; V: TRBV20-1; size: .; DNA: TGCAGTGCTAGAGATGTATTGAACACTGAAGCTTTCTTT; CDR3: CSARDVLNTEAFF
J: TRBJ1-1; D: .; V: TRBV5-6; size: .; DNA: TGTGCCAACAGCTTTTCGTCCCGGAACACTAAAGCTTTCTTT; CDR3: CANSFSSRNTKAFF
J: TRBJ2-3; D: .; V: TRBV11-2; size: .; DNA: TGTGCCAGCAACTTATCCAGGGGTTCAGATACGCAATATTTT; CDR3: CASNLSRGSDTQYF
J: TRBJ2-5; D: .; V: TRBV10-3; size: .; DNA: TGTGCCGTCAGTGAGTCATACAGCCAAGAGACCCAATACTTC; CDR3: CAVSESYSQETQYF
J: TRBJ2-1; D: .; V: TRBV12-3/TRBV12-4; size: .; DNA: TGTACCTGCAGCCCAAGACTAGATGTCGAAGAGCAGCTCTTC; CDR3: CTCSPRLDVEEQLF
J: TRBJ2-1; D: TRBD1; V: TRBV4-1; size: .; DNA: TGCGCCAACAGGCATCCGCAGGGGGCGAATTATAATGAGCAGTTCTTC; CDR3: CANRHPQGANYNEQFF
J: TRBJ2-1; D: .; V: TRBV29-1; size: .; DNA: TGCAGCGTTGATGGTAACTCCTACGATGTGCAGTTCTTC; CDR3: CSVDGNSYDVQFF
J: TRBJ2-7; D: .; V: TRBV12-3/TRBV12-4; size: .; DNA: TGTGTCAGCAGTAGGACTGAAACTTCCTACGAGCAGTACTTC; CDR3: CVSSRTETSYEQYF
J: TRBJ2-5; D: .; V: TRBV11-2; size: few; DNA: TGTGCCGGCAGCTCGCGGGACCAAACAGTGGCTCAGTACTTC; CDR3: CAGSSRDQTVAQYF
J: TRBJ1-1; D: .; V: TRBV10-1; size: .; DNA: TGCGCCAACAGAGGAAGGGTCACTGAAGCTTTATTT; CDR3: CANRGRVTEALF
J: TRBJ2-1; D: TRBD1; V: TRBV12-3/TRBV12-4; size: .; DNA: TGTGCCAGCAGCCCCATCGGGACAGGTGACAATGAGCAGTTCTTC; CDR3: CASSPIGTGDNEQFF
J: TRBJ1-6; D: .; V: TRBV6-5; size: many; DNA: TGTGCCAGCAGTTATGACGGGGGATGGAATTCACCCCTCCACTTT; CDR3: CASSYDGGWNSPLHF
J: TRBJ1-1; D: .; V: TRBV7-9; size: many; DNA: TGTGCCAGCAGCCCCCAGGGGTTGTTGAACACTGAAGCTTTCTTT; CDR3: CASSPQGLLNTEAFF
J: TRBJ2-1; D: .; V: TRBV6-6; size: .; DNA: TGTGCCAGAAGTTACTCCGGGACACTGGTAGGGCAGTTCTTC; CDR3: CARSYSGTLVGQFF
J: TRBJ2-5; D: TRBD2; V: TRBV6-1; size: many; DNA: TGTGCCAGCAGTGATTGGTCTAGCGGGAGGGAAGAGACCCAGTACTTC; CDR3: CASSDWSSGREETQYF
J: TRBJ2-1; D: .; V: TRBV7-3; size: .; DNA: TGTGCCAGCAGCTTAAATCGTTCTGGGGGGAGCAATGAGCAGTTCTTC; CDR3: CASSLNRSGGSNEQFF
J: TRBJ2-7; D: .; V: TRBV29-1; size: .; DNA: TGCAGCACCCGGACAAGGGCGGATTACGAGCAGTACTTC; CDR3: CSTRTRADYEQYF
J: TRBJ1-1; D: .; V: TRBV12-3/TRBV12-4; size: .; DNA: TGTGCCTGCAGTCGGGACATGGGCACCGAAGCTTTCTTT; CDR3: CACSRDMGTEAFF
J: TRBJ2-3; D: TRBD1; V: TRBV28; size: few; DNA: TGTGCCAGCAGTTTGCCCGGACAGGGGTTATCAGATACGCAGTATTTT; CDR3: CASSLPGQGLSDTQYF
J: TRBJ1-1; D: .; V: TRBV4-1; size: many; DNA: TGCGCCAGCAGCCAAGGAAGGGGACTTTTCATGAACACTGAAGCTTTCTTT; CDR3: CASSQGRGLFMNTEAFF
J: TRBJ2-1; D: .; V: TRBV24-1; size: few; DNA: TGTGCCACCAGTGAACCGACTAGGTTTGAGCAGTTCTTC; CDR3: CATSEPTRFEQFF
J: TRBJ1-1; D: .; V: TRBV14; size: many; DNA: TGTGCCAGCAGCCACAGTAGGTGGGACACTGAAGCTTTCTTT; CDR3: CASSHSRWDTEAFF
J: TRBJ2-4; D: .; V: TRBV28; size: .; DNA: TGTGTCAGCAGTTGGGGACAGAGCGGGATAGCCAAAAACATTCAGTACTTC; CDR3: CVSSWGQSGIAKNIQYF
J: TRBJ2-7; D: TRBD1; V: TRBV6-2/TRBV6-3; size: .; DNA: TGTGCCAGCAGACAAGCAGGGACAGGGGCCTACAAGCAGTACTTC; CDR3: CASRQAGTGAYKQYF
J: TRBJ2-7; D: .; V: TRBV11-1; size: few; DNA: TGTGCCAGCAGCCTATTCGGTGGGGGGCGCGGTGACGAGCAGTACTTC; CDR3: CASSLFGGGRGDEQYF
J: TRBJ1-2; D: .; V: TRBV10-3; size: .; DNA: TGTGCCATCAGTGAACGGGCATCCAATTATGAATACACCTTC; CDR3: CAISERASNYEYTF
J: TRBJ2-3; D: .; V: TRBV11-2; size: medium-sized; DNA: TGTGCCAGCAGCTTATTTACTAGCACAGATACGCAGTATTTT; CDR3: CASSLFTSTDTQYF
J: TRBJ1-1; D: .; V: TRBV10-3; size: .; DNA: TGTGCCCCGCGACCGACGGGAGGCGGACCTGAGGCTTTCTTT; CDR3: CAPRPTGGGPEAFF
J: TRBJ2-2; D: TRBD1; V: TRBV12-3/TRBV12-4; size: .; DNA: TGTGTCAGCAACATGACAGGGTCGCTCACCGGGGAGCTGTTTTTT; CDR3: CVSNMTGSLTGELFF
J: TRBJ1-2; D: .; V: TRBV5-6; size: .; DNA: TGTACCACCTTACAGGGAATAAACTATGGCTACACCTTC; CDR3: CTTLQGINYGYTF
J: TRBJ2-7; D: .; V: TRBV6-5; size: .; DNA: TGTGCCAGCAGTTCCCTCCCGGACGAGCAGTACTTT; CDR3: CASSSLPDEQYF
J: TRBJ1-6; D: .; V: TRBV19; size: few; DNA: TGTGCCAGTAGTATAGCCGGATCACCCCTCCACTTT; CDR3: CASSIAGSPLHF
J: TRBJ2-2; D: TRBD2; V: TRBV12-3/TRBV12-4; size: .; DNA: TGTGCCTGCAGTTTAGGGCGGAACAGCGGGGAGCCGTTTTTT; CDR3: CACSLGRNSGEPFF
J: TRBJ2-7; D: .; V: TRBV4-1; size: many; DNA: TGCGCCAGCAGCCACGGGGGTTCCTACGAGCAGTACTTC; CDR3: CASSHGGSYEQYF
J: TRBJ2-1; D: .; V: TRBV6-1; size: .; DNA: TGTGCCTCTCTCACTAGCCCCTATAGTGAGCAGTTCTTC; CDR3: CASLTSPYSEQFF
J: TRBJ2-5; D: TRBD2; V: TRBV6-5; size: .; DNA: TGTGCCAGCCTAGGGACTAGCGGGGAGACCCAGTACTTC; CDR3: CASLGTSGETQYF
J: TRBJ2-1; D: TRBD2; V: TRBV5-4; size: .; DNA: TGTGCCACTAGCTTGGGCGGGAGGGTATACAATGAGCAGTTCTTC; CDR3: CATSLGGRVYNEQFF
J: TRBJ2-1; D: .; V: TRBV5-6; size: .; DNA: TGTGCCAGCACCTTGAGGGCGTGGGAGTACAATGAGCAGTTCTTC; CDR3: CASTLRAWEYNEQFF
J: TRBJ2-2; D: .; V: TRBV11-2; size: .; DNA: TGTATCAGCAGCATAAACACCGGGGAGCTGTTTTTT; CDR3: CISSINTGELFF
J: TRBJ2-3; D: TRBD2; V: TRBV29-1; size: .; DNA: TGCGGCGTTGGGCCCGCGGGGGGGCACACAGATACGCGATATTTT; CDR3: CGVGPAGGHTDTRYF
J: TRBJ2-5; D: .; V: TRBV28; size: .; DNA: TGTGCCAGTAGTTTCAGATGGGAGACCCAGTACTTC; CDR3: CASSFRWETQYF
J: TRBJ2-2; D: TRBD2; V: TRBV11-2; size: .; DNA: TGTGCCAACAGTTTAGCGGGAGCCTACACCGGGGAGCTGTTTTTC; CDR3: CANSLAGAYTGELFF
J: TRBJ2-7; D: .; V: TRBV11-2; size: .; DNA: TGTGCCAGCTGCTTAACAGACGGAGCCTACGAGCACTACTTC; CDR3: CASCLTDGAYEHYF
J: TRBJ1-5; D: .; V: TRBV28; size: .; DNA: TGTGCCAGCAGCAATCAGTCCCAGCACTTT; CDR3: CASSNQSQHF
J: TRBJ2-1; D: TRBD2; V: TRBV29-1; size: .; DNA: TGCAGTGTTGAACCCTTGACTAGCGGGACCTACAATGAGCAGTCCTTC; CDR3: CSVEPLTSGTYNEQSF
J: TRBJ2-7; D: .; V: TRBV30; size: many; DNA: TGTGCCTGGAGTGTAGGGGGAGAGCAGTACTTC; CDR3: CAWSVGGEQYF
J: TRBJ2-1; D: .; V: TRBV10-2; size: once; DNA: TGCGCAAGCAGTGCGGGGCGGAGCTCCTACAATGAGCAGTTCTTC; CDR3: CASSAGRSSYNEQFF
J: TRBJ2-1; D: .; V: TRBV20-1; size: few; DNA: TGCAGTGCTAGACCCGCACCCTCTTACAATGAGCAGTTCTTC; CDR3: CSARPAPSYNEQFF
J: TRBJ2-1; D: .; V: TRBV4-1; size: once; DNA: TGCGGCAGCAGCCAACCCCAAGGATTGGGGACGGACCATGAGGAGTTCTTC; CDR3: CGSSQPQGLGTDHEEFF